This is a list of T cell receptor beta chains from one sample in a study of shared clonotypes between healthy human individuals. The table came from immunoSEQ multiplex PCR; TCRdb's copy has only in-frame clones and leaves some out. The sample has millions of clones; approximately 92% are singletons. The material sequenced was naive CD4+ T cells sorted from blood. The receptors stem from a man aged 18 to 29 in good health. The CDR3 runs from the conserved cysteine through the conserved F or W. Fields, in order: J gene, D gene, clone size, V gene, CDR3 protein, CDR3 DNA. D genes are given only for firm matches. A clone size is listed for some rows: how often the clone was seen (once, few, many), or a class if it is expanded.

j_gene: TRBJ2-7; d_gene: TRBD2; abundance: NA; v_gene: TRBV6-1; CDR3aa: CASTEGLADSYEQYF; CDR3nt: TGTGCCAGCACTGAAGGACTAGCGGACTCCTACGAGCAGTACTTC
j_gene: TRBJ1-1; d_gene: NA; abundance: few; v_gene: TRBV19; CDR3aa: CASSPRWDKNTEAFF; CDR3nt: TGTGCCAGTAGTCCCCGGTGGGACAAGAACACTGAAGCTTTCTTT
j_gene: TRBJ2-3; d_gene: TRBD2; abundance: NA; v_gene: TRBV11-3; CDR3aa: CASSFGTRESTDTQYF; CDR3nt: TGTGCCAGCAGCTTCGGGACTAGGGAATCCACAGATACGCAGTATTTT
j_gene: TRBJ1-1; d_gene: TRBD1; abundance: NA; v_gene: TRBV28; CDR3aa: CASSTGVPEAFF; CDR3nt: TGTGCCAGCAGTACAGGGGTGCCTGAAGCTTTCTTT
j_gene: TRBJ1-2; d_gene: NA; abundance: NA; v_gene: TRBV7-9; CDR3aa: CASSPGLLGYGYTF; CDR3nt: TGTGCCAGCAGCCCCGGACTTCTCGGCTATGGCTACACCTTC
j_gene: TRBJ2-7; d_gene: NA; abundance: NA; v_gene: TRBV7-9; CDR3aa: CASSLTGASYEQYF; CDR3nt: TGTGCCAGCAGCTTAACAGGAGCCTCGTACGAGCAGTACTTC
j_gene: TRBJ1-2; d_gene: TRBD1; abundance: NA; v_gene: TRBV5-6; CDR3aa: CASSLWGTGGAGYGYTF; CDR3nt: TGTGCCAGCAGCTTGTGGGGAACAGGGGGCGCCGGCTATGGCTACACCTTC
j_gene: TRBJ2-7; d_gene: TRBD2; abundance: NA; v_gene: TRBV30; CDR3aa: CAWRVAGVYEQYF; CDR3nt: TGTGCCTGGAGGGTGGCGGGAGTCTACGAGCAGTACTTC
j_gene: TRBJ1-4; d_gene: NA; abundance: NA; v_gene: TRBV5-4; CDR3aa: CASSLVGQHEKLFF; CDR3nt: TGTGCCAGCAGCTTGGTGGGACAACATGAAAAACTGTTTTTT
j_gene: TRBJ1-1; d_gene: NA; abundance: NA; v_gene: TRBV5-8; CDR3aa: CASSLARGNTEAFF; CDR3nt: TGTGCCAGCAGCTTGGCCAGGGGGAACACTGAAGCTTTCTTT
j_gene: TRBJ2-3; d_gene: NA; abundance: once; v_gene: TRBV5-5; CDR3aa: CASSQGLFTDTQYF; CDR3nt: TGTGCCAGCAGCCAGGGACTGTTCACAGATACGCAGTATTTT
j_gene: TRBJ1-3; d_gene: TRBD1; abundance: NA; v_gene: TRBV18; CDR3aa: CATSEGTGGTNTIYF; CDR3nt: TGTGCCACCTCAGAGGGGACAGGGGGCACCAACACCATATATTTT
j_gene: TRBJ2-7; d_gene: TRBD1; abundance: NA; v_gene: TRBV27; CDR3aa: CASSLFTRGPGQYF; CDR3nt: TGTGCCAGCAGTTTATTTACCAGGGGGCCCGGGCAGTACTTC